A single count supports the clone carrying this TCR beta chain. Antigen specificity is unknown. PCR used 60 Vbeta primers and 13 Jbeta primers. The assay was immunoSEQ multiplex PCR, and TCRdb's table has in-frame clones only and misses some. The table lists around 200,000 clones, 80% to 90% of them singletons, with around 0.3% in the top ten. Participants comprised healthy donors of bone marrow. Donors counted as nominally healthy when sampled, yet unrecorded immune exposures were likely. Germline loops: CDR1 SGHAT, CDR2 FQDESV (reference sequence). V lost 3 bases to trimming and J lost 2 bases, with 11 bases between them. CDR3 length equals 14 residues. The sample is drawn from a study of cytomegalovirus exposure and HLA in healthy donors. The study's findings and limits: Indistinguishability led to the exclusion of some V segments, TRBV6-2 and TRBV6-3 included. The classifier reportedly diagnosed cytomegalovirus status with high specificity and sensitivity.

Sequenced: PBMCs. V is TRBV11-1 and J is TRBJ2-7; no reliable D call. The clonotype was recovered from a woman in her thirties in good health and CMV-seronegative. CDR3 amino acids: CASSFSAAAYEQYF. The CDR3 nucleotides are TGTGCCAGCAGCTTTTCGGCGGCTGCCTACGAGCAGTACTTC.